These T cell receptor beta chains were read from a single sample in a study of blood T cells in healthy people across ages. TCRdb called the 5' RACE reads again in MiXCR, with one record for every CDR3 protein. The table shows fewer than 2,000,000 distinct CDR3 sequences, with more than 35% occurring only once. The sequencing input was blood. These receptors were collected from a human donor in good health. Both conserved end residues are part of each CDR3. Each record gives: D gene, clone size, V gene, J gene, CDR3 protein, CDR3 DNA. The D gene is left open where the match is weak. Where a row states a size, it is once, few, many or the class of an expanded clone; other rows omit it.

>NA|NA|TRBV7-9|TRBJ1-2
CASGTLAGRSGYTF
TGTGCCAGCGGTACCCTGGCAGGGCGAAGTGGCTACACCTTC
>NA|NA|TRBV4-3|TRBJ2-4
CASSHHQGGQRDVQYF
TGCGCCAGCAGCCACCATCAGGGGGGGCAGAGGGACGTTCAGTACTTC
>TRBD2|few|TRBV11-2|TRBJ2-3
CASSFPSGDFSTDTQYF
TGTGCCAGCAGCTTTCCTAGCGGGGATTTTAGCACAGATACGCAGTATTTT
>TRBD1|few|TRBV3-1|TRBJ2-5
CASSHRGTGKETQYF
TGTGCCAGCAGCCATAGGGGGACAGGCAAAGAGACCCAGTACTTC
>NA|few|TRBV29-1|TRBJ1-2
CSVLEPGQFSNYGYTF
TGCAGCGTTCTAGAACCCGGACAGTTCTCAAACTATGGCTACACCTTC
>TRBD1|NA|TRBV4-1|TRBJ2-5
CASSPWDREETQYF
TGCGCCAGCAGCCCTTGGGACAGGGAAGAGACCCAGTACTTC
>TRBD1|few|TRBV25-1|TRBJ1-6
CASSSRQGHSPLHF
TGTGCCAGCAGTTCGCGACAGGGTCATTCACCCCTCCACTTT
>NA|NA|TRBV3-1|TRBJ2-1
CASNQEGHTWGLIYNEQFF
TGTGCCAGCAACCAAGAGGGGCATACATGGGGGCTGATTTACAATGAGCAGTTCTTC
>TRBD1|NA|TRBV5-1|TRBJ2-7
CASSPTGATPSSYEQYF
TGCGCCAGCAGCCCGACAGGGGCTACTCCCTCCTCCTACGAGCAGTACTTC
>TRBD1|NA|TRBV7-3|TRBJ2-7
CASSLSGGRAYEQYF
TGTGCCAGCAGCTTATCAGGGGGCAGGGCCTACGAGCAGTACTTC
>NA|few|TRBV7-8|TRBJ2-3
CASSLGSFTGYTQYF
TGTGCCAGCAGCTTAGGCTCCTTCACCGGGTATACGCAGTATTTT
>TRBD2|NA|TRBV18|TRBJ2-1
CASSPRGLAGNNEQFF
TGTGCCAGCTCACCACGAGGGCTAGCGGGGAACAATGAGCAGTTCTTC
>NA|few|TRBV11-2|TRBJ2-5
CASSPQRQETQYF
TGTGCCAGCAGCCCACAGCGCCAAGAGACCCAGTACTTC
>NA|few|TRBV11-2|TRBJ2-3
CASSPEHGGRTDTQYF
TGTGCCAGCAGCCCAGAGCACGGCGGCCGCACAGATACGCAGTATTTT
>TRBD2|few|TRBV11-1|TRBJ2-7
CASSVRLAGHEQYF
TGTGCCAGCAGCGTCAGACTAGCGGGCCACGAGCAGTACTTC
>NA|NA|TRBV15|TRBJ2-1
CATSPPLEGYNEQFF
TGTGCCACCAGCCCACCCTTGGAGGGATACAATGAGCAGTTCTTC
>NA|few|TRBV28|TRBJ1-4
CASSFTGLATNEKLFF
TGTGCCAGCAGTTTTACAGGGTTGGCAACTAATGAAAAACTGTTTTTT
>NA|few|TRBV27|TRBJ2-1
CASSSPSGGNEQFF
TGTGCCAGCAGTTCACCCTCCGGGGGCAATGAGCAGTTCTTC
>NA|NA|TRBV29-1|TRBJ2-4
CSVATGQKNVQYF
TGCAGCGTTGCTACAGGACAGAAAAACGTTCAGTACTTC
>NA|few|TRBV5-1|TRBJ2-3
CASMIWGPTDTQYF
TGCGCCAGCATGATATGGGGCCCGACAGATACGCAGTATTTT
>NA|few|TRBV7-2|TRBJ1-5
CASSLARGSNQPQHF
TGTGCCAGCAGCTTAGCTCGGGGTAGCAATCAGCCCCAGCATTTT
>TRBD2|few|TRBV4-2|TRBJ2-5
CASSQGVSGGETQYF
TGTGCCAGCAGCCAAGGAGTGTCGGGGGGGGAGACCCAGTACTTC
>NA|few|TRBV9|TRBJ1-6
CASSTNPDPRSPLHF
TGTGCCAGCTCTACTAATCCTGACCCTAGATCACCCCTCCACTTT
>TRBD1|NA|TRBV10-3|TRBJ2-3
CAISVNPGTADSTDTQYF
TGTGCCATCAGTGTGAATCCCGGGACAGCCGATAGCACAGATACGCAGTATTTT
>NA|few|TRBV12-3/TRBV12-4|TRBJ1-2
CASSGQVYGYTF
TGTGCCAGCAGCGGGCAGGTCTATGGCTACACCTTC
>TRBD1|NA|TRBV29-1|TRBJ2-2
CSASGDRGIANTGELFF
TGCAGCGCCTCCGGGGACAGGGGGATTGCGAACACCGGGGAGCTGTTTTTT
>NA|few|TRBV7-8|TRBJ2-1
CASSLATEGYNEQFF
TGTGCCAGCAGCTTAGCTACGGAAGGGTACAATGAGCAGTTCTTC
>NA|NA|TRBV13|TRBJ2-2
CASSYSPVNTGELFF
TGTGCCAGCAGTTACTCGCCGGTGAACACCGGGGAGCTGTTTTTT